This T cell receptor (beta chain) was sequenced in a study of control samples from healthy donors and cancer patients. CDR1 is GTSNPN, CDR2 SVGIG, per germline (reference sequence). V lost 0 bases, J lost 5 bases, and 3 bases stayed unmatched. The CDR3 loop spans 14 amino acids. The data were produced by immunoSEQ multiplex PCR, yet TCRdb's version contains in-frame clones alone and is incomplete. The table records about 120,000 clones, 85% to 90% of them present only once. The source of this sequence is a woman aged 50 to 60 with colorectal cancer. Sequences were obtained from PBMCs. The chain has TRBV30 and TRBJ1-5; 8 bases align to TRBD1. CDR3 sequence reads: CAWSVGQGYQPQHF. For the CDR3, the DNA is TGTGCCTGGAGTGTCGGACAGGGATATCAGCCCCAGCATTTT.